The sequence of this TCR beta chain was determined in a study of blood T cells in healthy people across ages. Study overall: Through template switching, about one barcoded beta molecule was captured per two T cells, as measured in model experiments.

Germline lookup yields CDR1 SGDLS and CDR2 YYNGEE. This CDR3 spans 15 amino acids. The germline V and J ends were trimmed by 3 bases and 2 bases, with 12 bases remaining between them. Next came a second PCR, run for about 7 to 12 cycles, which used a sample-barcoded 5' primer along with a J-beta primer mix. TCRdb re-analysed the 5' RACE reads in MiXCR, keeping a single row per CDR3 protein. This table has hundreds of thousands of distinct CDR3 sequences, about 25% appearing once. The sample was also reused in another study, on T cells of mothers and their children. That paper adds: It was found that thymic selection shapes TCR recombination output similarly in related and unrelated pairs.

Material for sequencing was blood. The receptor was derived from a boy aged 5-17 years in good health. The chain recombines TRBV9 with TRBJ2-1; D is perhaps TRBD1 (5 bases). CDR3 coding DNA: TGTGCCAGCAGCGAACAGGTCAACGCCTACAATGAGCAGTTCTTC. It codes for CASSEQVNAYNEQFF.